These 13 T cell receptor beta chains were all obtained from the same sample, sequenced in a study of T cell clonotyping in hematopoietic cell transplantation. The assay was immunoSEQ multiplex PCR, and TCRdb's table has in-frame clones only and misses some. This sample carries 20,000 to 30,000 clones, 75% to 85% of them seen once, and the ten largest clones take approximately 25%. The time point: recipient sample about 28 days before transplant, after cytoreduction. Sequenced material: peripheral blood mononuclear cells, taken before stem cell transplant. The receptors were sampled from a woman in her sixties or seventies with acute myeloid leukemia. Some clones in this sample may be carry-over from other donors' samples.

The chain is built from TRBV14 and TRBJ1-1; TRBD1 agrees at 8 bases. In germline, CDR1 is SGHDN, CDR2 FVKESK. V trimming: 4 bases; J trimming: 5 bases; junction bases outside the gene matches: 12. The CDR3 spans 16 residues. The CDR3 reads CASSPPGRTGRTEAFF. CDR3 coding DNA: TGTGCCAGCAGCCCCCCGGGGAGGACAGGGAGAACTGAAGCTTTCTTT.

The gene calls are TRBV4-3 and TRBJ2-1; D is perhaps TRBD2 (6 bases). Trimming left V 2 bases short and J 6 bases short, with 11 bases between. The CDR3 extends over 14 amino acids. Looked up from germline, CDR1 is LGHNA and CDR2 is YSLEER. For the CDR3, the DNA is TGCGCCAGCAGCCAACCTGGGACTCTCAATGAGCAGTTCTTC. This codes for CASSQPGTLNEQFF.

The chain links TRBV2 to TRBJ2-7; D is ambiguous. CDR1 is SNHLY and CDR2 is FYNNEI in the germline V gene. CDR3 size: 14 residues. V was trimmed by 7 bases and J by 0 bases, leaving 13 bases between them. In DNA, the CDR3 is TGTGCCAGCATTCCCGGACCGGGCTCCTACGAGCAGTACTTC. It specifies CASIPGPGSYEQYF.

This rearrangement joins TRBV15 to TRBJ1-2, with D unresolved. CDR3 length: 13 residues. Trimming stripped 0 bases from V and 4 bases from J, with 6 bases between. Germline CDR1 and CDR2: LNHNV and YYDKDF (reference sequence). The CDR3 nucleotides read TGTGCCACCAGCAGAGACGGGCGCTATGGCTACACCTTC. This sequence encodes CATSRDGRYGYTF.

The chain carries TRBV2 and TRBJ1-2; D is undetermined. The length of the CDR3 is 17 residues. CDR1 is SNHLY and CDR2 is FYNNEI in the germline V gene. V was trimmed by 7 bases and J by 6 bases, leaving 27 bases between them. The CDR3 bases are TGTGCCAGCATATGGTCGGAGACCCATTCACCAACTAATGGCTACACCTTC. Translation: CASIWSETHSPTNGYTF.

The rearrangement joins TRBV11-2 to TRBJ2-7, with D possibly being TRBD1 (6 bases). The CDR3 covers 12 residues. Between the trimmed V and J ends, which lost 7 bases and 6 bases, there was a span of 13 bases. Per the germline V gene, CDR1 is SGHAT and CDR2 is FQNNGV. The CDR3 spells CASTTTGPEQYF. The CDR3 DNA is TGTGCCAGCACCACAACAGGGCCCGAGCAGTACTTC.

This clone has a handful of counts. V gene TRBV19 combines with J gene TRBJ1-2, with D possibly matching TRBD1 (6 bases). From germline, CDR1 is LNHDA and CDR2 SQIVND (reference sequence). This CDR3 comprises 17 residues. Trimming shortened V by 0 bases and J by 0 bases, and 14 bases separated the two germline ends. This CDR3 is CASSIDHQTGANYGYTF. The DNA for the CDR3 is TGTGCCAGTAGTATAGATCACCAGACAGGAGCTAACTATGGCTACACCTTC.

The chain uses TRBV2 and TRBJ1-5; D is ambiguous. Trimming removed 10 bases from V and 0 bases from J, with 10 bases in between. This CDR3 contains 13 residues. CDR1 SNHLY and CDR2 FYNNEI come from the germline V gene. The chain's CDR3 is CATARDSNQPQHF. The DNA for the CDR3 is TGTGCCACCGCCCGGGATAGCAATCAGCCCCAGCATTTT.

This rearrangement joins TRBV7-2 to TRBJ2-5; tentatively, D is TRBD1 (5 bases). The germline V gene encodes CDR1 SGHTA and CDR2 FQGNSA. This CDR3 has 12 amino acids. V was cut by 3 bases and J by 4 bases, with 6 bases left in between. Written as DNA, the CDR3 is TGTGCCAGCAGCTTGCAGGGAGAGACCCAGTACTTC. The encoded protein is CASSLQGETQYF.

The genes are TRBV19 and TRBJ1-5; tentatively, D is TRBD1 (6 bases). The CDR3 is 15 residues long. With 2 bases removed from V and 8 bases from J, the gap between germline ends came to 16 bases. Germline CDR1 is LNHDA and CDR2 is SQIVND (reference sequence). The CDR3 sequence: CASSITGGGAEPQHF. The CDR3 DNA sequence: TGTGCCAGTAGTATAACAGGCGGGGGCGCGGAGCCCCAGCATTTT.

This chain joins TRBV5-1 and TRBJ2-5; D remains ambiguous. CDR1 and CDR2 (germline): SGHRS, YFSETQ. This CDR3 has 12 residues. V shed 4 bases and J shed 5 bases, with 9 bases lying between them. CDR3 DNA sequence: TGCGCCAGCAGCCCCAATCTCGAGACCCAGTACTTC. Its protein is CASSPNLETQYF.

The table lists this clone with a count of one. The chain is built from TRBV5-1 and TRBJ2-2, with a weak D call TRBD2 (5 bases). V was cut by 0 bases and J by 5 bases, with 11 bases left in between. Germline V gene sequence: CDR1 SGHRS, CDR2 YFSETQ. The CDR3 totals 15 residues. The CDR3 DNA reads TGCGCCAGCAGCTTGGGCCCAGGACTTACCGGGGAGCTGTTTTTT. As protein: CASSLGPGLTGELFF.

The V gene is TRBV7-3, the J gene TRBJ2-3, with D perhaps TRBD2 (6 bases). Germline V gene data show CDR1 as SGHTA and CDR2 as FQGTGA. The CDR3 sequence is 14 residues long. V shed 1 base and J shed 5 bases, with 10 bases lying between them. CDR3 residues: CASSLIRGGDTQYF. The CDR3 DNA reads TGTGCCAGCAGCTTAATCCGGGGAGGAGATACGCAGTATTTT.